This T cell receptor beta chain stems from a study of T cell responses to AZD1222 COVID-19 vaccine. V lost 5 bases and J lost 4; bases outside the gene matches: 4. This CDR3 contains 13 residues. Study outcomes and limitations: Variant regions that are unmutated are reportedly the target of nearly half of spike-specific TCRs.

The table came from immunoSEQ multiplex PCR; TCRdb's copy has only in-frame clones and leaves some out. The sample has more than 100,000 clones; 85% to 95% are singletons. As concerns this clone: Its antigen is still unknown.

The sequence was collected from an adult who received the AZD1222 COVID-19 vaccine. Sequenced material: peripheral blood, taken 28 days after the second AZD1222 dose. The chain carries TRBV12-3 or TRBV12-4 and TRBJ1-2, with 7 bases that match TRBD1. The CDR3 DNA reads TGTGCCAGCAGTAACCGGGACAGCTATGGCTACACCTTC. Protein product: CASSNRDSYGYTF.